These 19 T cell receptor beta chains were sequenced from one sample in a study of cytomegalovirus exposure and HLA in healthy donors. PCR involved 60 Vbeta and 13 Jbeta primers. The repertoire was sequenced with immunoSEQ multiplex PCR; TCRdb's copy has only in-frame clones and lacks some. The sample contains around 110,000 clones, about four fifths of which appear only once. The sequencing sample was made of PBMCs. All receptors come from a woman between 50 and 59 years old in good health and CMV-seropositive.

This chain links TRBV5-3 with TRBJ1-5; D unclear. TRBV5-3 is marked as an open reading frame, function uncertain. V lost 2 bases and J lost 3, with 15 bases in between. This CDR3 comprises 16 residues. The CDR3: CARSLKLPVYNQPQHF. In DNA form, the CDR3 reads TGTGCCAGAAGCTTAAAACTCCCTGTCTACAATCAGCCCCAGCATTTT.

The V and J genes are TRBV5-1 and TRBJ2-1, with 9 bases matching TRBD1. In germline, CDR1 is SGHRS, CDR2 YFSETQ. The CDR3 totals 15 residues. J gave up 4 bases and V 2 bases, and 4 bases lay outside the gene matches. The CDR3 here is CASSLWTGVYNEQFF. Written as DNA, the CDR3 is TGCGCCAGCAGCTTATGGACAGGGGTATACAATGAGCAGTTCTTC. The variable domain in full, completed from reference TRBV5-1 and TRBJ2-1, reads KAGVTQTPRYLIKTRGQQVTLSCSPISGHRSVSWYQQTPGQGLQFLFEYFSETQRNKGNFPGRFSGRQFSNSRSEMNVSTLELGDSALYLCASSLWTGVYNEQFFGPGTRLTVL.

The rearrangement joins TRBV19 to TRBJ2-6; 8 positions agree with TRBD1. J gave up 1 base and V 6 bases, and 20 bases lay outside the gene matches. The CDR3 covers 21 residues. The V gene's germline CDR1 is LNHDA and CDR2 SQIVND (reference sequence). CDR3 amino acids: CASSRSTPAGQGWSGANVLTF. CDR3 in DNA: TGTGCCAGTAGCCGCTCAACCCCAGCCGGACAGGGTTGGTCTGGGGCCAACGTCCTGACTTTC.

The chain is built from TRBV7-3 and TRBJ2-2; TRBD1 matches at 8 bases. Germline CDR1 reads SGHTA; CDR2 reads FQGTGA. CDR3 size: 14 residues. V trimming: 6 bases; J trimming: 7 bases; junction bases outside the gene matches: 7. CDR3 DNA: TGTGCCAGCAGTCTCAGGGGGCGAGGCGGGGAGCTGTTTTTT. Translated: CASSLRGRGGELFF.

The chain uses TRBV7-8 and TRBJ2-1; 9 bases match TRBD1. This CDR3 contains 15 residues. The ends lost 4 bases at V and 8 bases at J; junction bases unmatched: 9. The germline V gene has CDR1 SGHVS and CDR2 FQNEAQ. CDR3 nucleotides: TGTGCCAGCAGCTGGGACAGGGCGGTTGGGGATGAGCAGTTCTTC. This encodes CASSWDRAVGDEQFF.

The rearrangement joins TRBV5-5 to TRBJ2-7; no firm D call. V lost 2 bases and J 0 bases, leaving 6 bases between the germline ends. CDR1 is SGHKS, CDR2 YYEKEE, per germline (reference sequence). This CDR3 contains 13 residues. CDR3 bases: TGTGCCAGCAGCTTCGGTACCTCCTACGAGCAGTACTTC. Translated, it gives CASSFGTSYEQYF.

The V gene is TRBV6-5, the J gene TRBJ2-7, with 7 nucleotides matching TRBD2. Germline CDR1 is MNHEY and CDR2 is SVGAGI. This CDR3 is built from 13 residues. Trimming removed 2 bases from V and 3 bases from J; junction bases left unmatched: 1. The CDR3 reads CASSYGGDYEQYF. The DNA of the CDR3 is TGTGCCAGCAGTTACGGGGGGGACTACGAGCAGTACTTC.

This clone was picked up a small number of times. Here the CDR3 reads CASSEDRRSPGSEKLFF. The CDR3 DNA reads as TGTGCCAGCAGTGAAGACCGTAGATCCCCAGGGTCTGAAAAACTGTTTTTT. The rearrangement joins TRBV6-1 to TRBJ1-4; possible D gene TRBD1, 5 bases. Trimming left V 1 base short and J 7 bases short, with 19 bases between. CDR3 length: 17 amino acids. Germline assignment: CDR1 MNHNS and CDR2 SASEGT.

This chain connects TRBV28 to TRBJ1-6; 9 bases fit TRBD1. CDR3 size: 15 residues. The germline gives CDR1 MDHEN, CDR2 SYDVKM. With V trimmed by 3 bases and J by 10 bases, 7 bases remained unmatched. In DNA, the CDR3 is TGTGCCAGCAGTTTTTTGGGACAGGGAGGCTCACCCCTCCACTTT. Amino acids: CASSFLGQGGSPLHF.

V is TRBV19 and J is TRBJ1-5, with TRBD1 as a possible D gene (6 bases). CDR3 length: 17 amino acids. Trimming took 3 bases from V and 6 from J, leaving 21 bases between them. CDR1 LNHDA and CDR2 SQIVND come from the germline V gene (reference sequence). The CDR3 here is CASSILGISRGGQPQHF. The CDR3 DNA sequence: TGTGCCAGTAGTATTTTAGGGATTTCCAGGGGCGGTCAGCCCCAGCATTTT.

The chain has TRBV29-1 and TRBJ2-3; D call uncertain. Germline CDR1 reads SQVTM; CDR2 reads ANQGSEA. Trimming stripped 7 bases from V and 0 bases from J, with 2 bases between. This CDR3 spans 10 amino acids. CDR3 DNA sequence: TGCAGCGCTAGCACAGATACGCAGTATTTT. Translating it yields CSASTDTQYF.

V gene TRBV28 combines with J gene TRBJ1-2; a possible D gene is TRBD1 (5 bases). V shed 9 bases and J shed 1 base, with 21 bases lying between them. CDR1 is MDHEN, CDR2 SYDVKM, per germline. CDR3 length: 16 amino acids. Written as DNA, the CDR3 is TGTGCCAGTCCTACTGTTGGGGCTTGGGTTAACTATGGCTACACCTTC. As protein: CASPTVGAWVNYGYTF.

This clone showed up just a few times. The chain combines TRBV16 with TRBJ1-4; D not certain. Germline CDR1 reads KGHSY; CDR2 reads FQNENV. This CDR3 is 14 amino acids long. Trimming took off 10 bases at V and 4 bases at J, with 16 bases between the two ends. The CDR3 protein is CATSITVFNEKLFF. In DNA, the CDR3 is TGTGCCACCTCGATCACAGTCTTTAATGAAAAACTGTTTTTT.

The V call is TRBV30, the J call TRBJ2-2; possibly TRBD1 for D (5 bases). This CDR3 is 13 amino acids long. The V end lost 1 base, the J end lost 7 bases, and 10 bases lay between the germline ends. Germline V gene lookup returns CDR1 GTSNPN and CDR2 SVGIG (reference sequence). Here the CDR3 reads CAWSARTGGELFF. The CDR3 DNA is TGTGCCTGGAGTGCTAGAACAGGCGGGGAGCTGTTTTTT.

This chain connects TRBV11-2 to TRBJ2-4; unclear D gene. Germline CDR1 is SGHAT and CDR2 is FQNNGV. This CDR3 spans 15 amino acids. V was clipped by 2 bases and J by 0 bases, with 8 bases between them. Written as DNA, the CDR3 is TGTGCCAGCAGCTTAATTATCTCAGCCAAAAACATTCAGTACTTC. Amino acid sequence: CASSLIISAKNIQYF.

The V call is TRBV7-6, the J call TRBJ1-2, with D maybe TRBD1 (5 bases). There are 13 residues in the CDR3. Trimming pared 1 base from V and 10 bases from J, leaving 13 bases between. The germline V gene encodes CDR1 SGHVS and CDR2 FNYEAQ. CDR3 nucleotides: TGTGCCAGCAGCTTAGGGGCAGGGTTAGACTACACCTTC. It translates to CASSLGAGLDYTF.

V usage is TRBV4-2 and J usage is TRBJ1-5; no clear D gene. This CDR3 comprises 18 residues. V dropped 1 base and J dropped 6 bases, with 22 bases sitting between them. Per germline, CDR1 LGHNA and CDR2 YNFKEQ. The CDR3 spells CASSQVGGVSGVAQPQHF. The CDR3 coding sequence is TGTGCCAGCAGCCAAGTTGGCGGGGTTTCGGGAGTAGCTCAGCCCCAGCATTTT.

This chain connects TRBV6-5 to TRBJ1-2; no reliable D call. V lost 0 bases and J lost 3, with 11 bases in between. Germline V gives CDR1 MNHEY, CDR2 SVGAGI. This CDR3 comprises 15 residues. CDR3 DNA: TGTGCCAGCAGTTACTCGACGGGGTGGGACTATGGCTACACCTTC. The encoded protein is CASSYSTGWDYGYTF.

V is TRBV30 and J is TRBJ2-3, with D possibly being TRBD2 (6 bases). The germline gives CDR1 GTSNPN, CDR2 SVGIG (reference sequence). Trimming stripped 5 bases from V and 2 bases from J, with 8 bases between. This CDR3 contains 12 residues. The CDR3 nucleotides read TGTGCCTGGGCGGGGACCACAGATACGCAGTATTTT. As protein: CAWAGTTDTQYF.